The 30 T cell receptor beta chains below all came from one sample that was sequenced in a study of regulatory T cells in long-lasting Graves disease. The time point is: newly diagnosed GD, antithyroid drugs for less than 3 months. From RNA extracted from PBMCs, the TCR library was made. The authors built TCR beta libraries using iRepertoire HTBI primers and Arm-PCR of CDR3 regions. TCRdb re-analysed the multiplex PCR reads in MiXCR, keeping a single row per CDR3 protein. The sample carries 550,000 to 650,000 distinct CDR3 sequences, 15% to 20% recorded once. Separately, the same data were catalogued under a study of T cells in Graves' hyperthyroidism and ophthalmopathy.

The sequenced sample was peripheral blood mononuclear cells (PBMCs), obtained at new diagnosis, from a patient treated with antithyroid drugs. These receptors all stem from a man aged 18 to 29 with Graves disease.

The table lists this clonotype with a few counts. This sequence joins TRBV6-5 and TRBJ1-1; 10 bases fit TRBD1. Germline assignment: CDR1 MNHEY and CDR2 SVGAGI. With 2 bases clipped from V and 0 bases from J, the junction kept 6 bases outside the gene matches. The CDR3 loop spans 17 amino acids. The CDR3 sequence: CASSYRGQGYMNTEAFF. The DNA of the CDR3 is TGTGCCAGCAGTTACCGGGGACAGGGGTACATGAACACTGAAGCTTTCTTT.

This clonotype was observed many times. The rearrangement links TRBV5-1 to TRBJ2-1; D assignment may be TRBD1 or TRBD2 (5 bases each). Germline V gene data show CDR1 as SGHRS and CDR2 as YFSETQ. Trimming took 3 bases from V and 8 from J, leaving 18 bases between them. CDR3 size: 15 residues. The CDR3: CASSSAWGSADEQFF. The CDR3 region has the DNA TGCGCCAGCAGCTCCGCCTGGGGGAGTGCAGATGAGCAGTTCTTC. Supplemented by reference TRBV5-1 and TRBJ2-1, the full variable domain reads KAGVTQTPRYLIKTRGQQVTLSCSPISGHRSVSWYQQTPGQGLQFLFEYFSETQRNKGNFPGRFSGRQFSNSRSEMNVSTLELGDSALYLCASSSAWGSADEQFFGPGTRLTVL.

The CDR3 loop reads CSARNGGNEQYF. The CDR3, as DNA: TGCAGTGCTAGGAACGGAGGAAACGAGCAGTACTTC. The chain links TRBV20-1 to TRBJ2-7; D possibly corresponds to TRBD2 (5 bases). The CDR3 sequence is 12 residues long. The V gene's germline CDR1 is DFQATT and CDR2 SNEGSKA (reference sequence). Deletions cut 3 bases from V and 5 bases from J, with 11 bases between.

At least ten counts were recorded for this clonotype. The rearrangement uses TRBV5-6 and TRBJ1-5; D is perhaps TRBD1 (6 bases). The CDR3 spans 15 residues. V was clipped by 3 bases and J by 4 bases, with 14 bases between them. In germline, CDR1 is SGHDT, CDR2 YYEEEE. The CDR3 reads CASSSKGEGNQPQHF. The DNA for the CDR3 is TGTGCCAGCAGCTCGAAGGGGGAAGGAAATCAGCCCCAGCATTTT. Complete variable domain (other parts from reference TRBV5-6 and TRBJ1-5): DAGVTQSPTHLIKTRGQQVTLRCSPKSGHDTVSWYQQALGQGPQFIFQYYEEEERQRGNFPDRFSGHQFPNYSSELNVNALLLGDSALYLCASSSKGEGNQPQHFGDGTRLSIL.

This clonotype appeared many times. The chain is built from TRBV2 and TRBJ1-1; D unclear. The CDR3 runs to 13 residues. From germline, CDR1 is SNHLY and CDR2 FYNNEI. V shed 8 bases and J shed 3 bases, with 13 bases lying between them. The CDR3 DNA reads TGTGCCAGCTTCTGGTCCGGTCACACTGAAGCTTTCTTT. Residues: CASFWSGHTEAFF.

Only a few counts were recorded for this clonotype. CDR3 DNA sequence: TGTGCCAGTCGTCTTGGGGCGGGAGTAATGACAGATACGCAGTATTTT. This translates into CASRLGAGVMTDTQYF. The chain joins TRBV28 to TRBJ2-3; the match to TRBD2 covers 7 bases. This CDR3 has 16 amino acids. J was trimmed by 3 bases and V by 9 bases; bases with no gene match: 15. Germline V gene lookup returns CDR1 MDHEN and CDR2 SYDVKM.

This clonotype was seen a handful of times. The V and J genes are TRBV19 and TRBJ1-1; D perhaps matches TRBD1 (6 bases). V was cut by 4 bases and J by 7 bases, with 13 bases left in between. Germline CDR1 reads LNHDA; CDR2 reads SQIVND (reference sequence). The CDR3 totals 13 residues. The CDR3 protein is CASSKRDTDEAFF. In DNA form, the CDR3 reads TGTGCCAGTAGTAAAAGGGACACCGATGAAGCTTTCTTT.

This clonotype was observed at least ten times. The chain employs TRBV10-1 and TRBJ2-5; 9 bases map to TRBD1. Trimming took 7 bases from V and 5 from J; bases not matched to a gene: 5. CDR1 is WNHNN, CDR2 SYGVQD, per germline (reference sequence). The CDR3 length is 13 residues. For the CDR3, the DNA is TGCGCCAGCACCGGACAGGGGAGGGAGACCCAGTACTTC. This translates into CASTGQGRETQYF.

This clonotype was found many times. The chain combines TRBV7-8 with TRBJ2-1; 7 nucleotides agree with TRBD1. The CDR3 has 15 residues. Looked up from germline, CDR1 is SGHVS and CDR2 is FQNEAQ. V shed 6 bases, J shed 2 bases, and the junction held 7 bases outside the gene matches. CDR3 coding DNA: TGTGCCAGCAGATTCGACAGGGTCACCTACAATGAGCAGTTCTTC. Its translation is CASRFDRVTYNEQFF.

This clonotype was detected ten times or more. This rearrangement joins TRBV7-9 to TRBJ2-3, with a weak D call TRBD2 (5 bases). CDR3 size: 15 residues. Trimming took 0 bases from V and 4 from J, leaving 11 bases between them. Germline V gives CDR1 SEHNR, CDR2 FQNEAQ (reference sequence). DNA of the CDR3: TGTGCCAGCAGCTTAGCGATAGCGCTAGCAGATACGCAGTATTTT. As protein: CASSLAIALADTQYF. The full variable domain, completed using reference TRBV7-9 and TRBJ2-3, is DTGVSQNPRHKITKRGQNVTFRCDPISEHNRLYWYRQTLGQGPEFLTYFQNEAQLEKSRLLSDRFSAERPKGSFSTLEIQRTEQGDSAMYLCASSLAIALADTQYFGPGTRLTVL.

There are a few counts of this clonotype. This chain links TRBV5-1 with TRBJ2-3, with a possible D match to TRBD1 (5 bases). V was trimmed by 1 base and J by 3 bases, leaving 15 bases between them. Germline-derived CDR1 and CDR2 are SGHRS and YFSETQ. The CDR3 is 16 amino acids. CDR3: CASSLTRVEGTDTQYF. The CDR3 DNA sequence: TGCGCCAGCAGCTTGACCAGGGTTGAAGGAACAGATACGCAGTATTTT.

The rearrangement links TRBV5-6 to TRBJ2-5; D is uncertain. CDR1 is SGHDT and CDR2 is YYEEEE in the germline V gene. The CDR3 is 15 residues long. V shed 4 bases and J shed 3 bases, with 16 bases lying between them. CDR3 protein: CASSAGFGWKETQYF. The CDR3 bases are TGTGCCAGCAGCGCCGGTTTCGGCTGGAAAGAGACCCAGTACTTC.

This clonotype was seen at least ten times. The V call is TRBV11-2, the J call TRBJ2-7; possible D gene TRBD2, 5 bases. The CDR3 contains 14 residues. The germline V gene has CDR1 SGHAT and CDR2 FQNNGV. V lost 2 bases to trimming and J lost 0 bases, with 8 bases between them. The CDR3 loop is CASSLPGFSYEQYF. CDR3 sequence (DNA): TGTGCCAGCAGCTTACCGGGGTTCTCCTACGAGCAGTACTTC.

The V call is TRBV6-1, the J call TRBJ2-3; D gene uncertain. Germline V lookup: CDR1 MNHNS, CDR2 SASEGT. The CDR3 length is 13 residues. V shed 10 bases and J shed 0 bases, with 11 bases lying between them. The DNA of the CDR3 is TGTGCCACCACCTATAGCAGCACAGATACGCAGTATTTT. It encodes CATTYSSTDTQYF.

On this clonotype itself: The likely explanation is a read error, given a far larger clone one base away. This chain joins TRBV9 and TRBJ1-1; the match to TRBD1 covers 10 bases. The CDR3 has 14 residues. Germline assignment: CDR1 SGDLS and CDR2 YYNGEE. The J segment lost 4 bases and the V segment lost 7 bases, leaving 7 bases of the junction unmatched. The CDR3: CASGTGERGTEAFF. Written as DNA, the CDR3 is TGTGCCAGCGGGACAGGGGAGCGAGGCACTGAAGCTTTCTTT.

V usage is TRBV20-1 and J usage is TRBJ1-1, with D hard to call. The CDR3 sequence is 15 residues long. Between the trimmed V and J ends, which lost 1 base and 4 bases, there was a span of 16 bases. Germline loops: CDR1 DFQATT, CDR2 SNEGSKA (reference sequence). The CDR3 protein is CSARVSLGPTTEAFF. As DNA, the CDR3 is TGCAGTGCTAGAGTATCCCTAGGGCCTACCACTGAAGCTTTCTTT.

In its sample, this clonotype was seen many times. The V gene is TRBV24-1, the J gene TRBJ2-1, with TRBD2 identical over 8 bases. Germline V lookup: CDR1 KGHDR, CDR2 SFDVKD. The length of the CDR3 is 17 residues. V dropped 4 bases and J dropped 0; count of bases not matched to a gene: 7. In DNA, the CDR3 is TGTGCCACCAGTGACCAGGGTAGCGGGGCCTCCTACAATGAGCAGTTCTTC. Amino acid sequence: CATSDQGSGASYNEQFF.

This clonotype was seen at least ten times. The CDR3 DNA reads TGTGCCAGCAGCCCGGACAGGGTGGCCGCTCAGCAGTACTTC. Protein: CASSPDRVAAQQYF. This chain connects TRBV11-2 to TRBJ2-7; 8 bases fit TRBD1. V was clipped by 5 bases and J by 8 bases; unmatched bases: 11. Germline CDR1 SGHAT, CDR2 FQNNGV. CDR3 length equals 14 residues.

The chain is built from TRBV6-1 and TRBJ1-1; possible D gene TRBD1, 6 bases. The length of the CDR3 is 16 residues. V lost 5 bases, J lost 4 bases, and 20 bases lay in between. From germline, CDR1 is MNHNS and CDR2 SASEGT. The CDR3 DNA reads TGTGCCAGCAGTTACCCTTTGGGCAGGGGTCCCACTGAAGCTTTCTTT. Translating gives CASSYPLGRGPTEAFF.

This clonotype was recorded many times. The chain recombines TRBV2 with TRBJ2-7; D is perhaps TRBD1 (6 bases). There are 21 residues in the CDR3. The germline gives CDR1 SNHLY, CDR2 FYNNEI. V lost 4 bases and J lost 1, with 32 bases in between. The CDR3 protein is CASSGRIWGVRGTGTSYEQYF. DNA of the CDR3: TGTGCCAGCAGTGGGAGGATTTGGGGAGTCAGGGGAACAGGGACATCCTACGAGCAGTACTTC.

This clonotype was counted ten times or more. This rearrangement joins TRBV6-1 to TRBJ2-3; D may match TRBD1 or TRBD2 (8 bases each). The V end lost 10 bases, the J end lost 3 bases, and 17 bases lay between the germline ends. Germline V lookup: CDR1 MNHNS, CDR2 SASEGT. The CDR3 spans 14 residues. CDR3 residues: CAIGQGLGTDTQYF. The CDR3 DNA reads as TGTGCCATCGGACAGGGACTAGGTACAGATACGCAGTATTTT.

In the case of this clonotype: The CDR3 end shows no conserved phenylalanine or tryptophan, and so a read error is likely. This chain uses TRBV12-3 or TRBV12-4 with TRBJ2-1; D gene ambiguous. This CDR3 comprises 11 residues. Trimming removed 6 bases at V and 9 bases at J, with 9 bases between. CDR3 in DNA: TGTGCCAGCAGCCCCCAGACTGAGCAGTTCCTC. It encodes CASSPQTEQFL.

The chain carries TRBV9 and TRBJ2-5, with D perhaps TRBD1 (6 bases). The CDR3 length is 15 residues. The V end was cut by 0 bases, the J end by 3 bases, with 12 bases between. Germline CDR1 reads SGDLS; CDR2 reads YYNGEE. CDR3 loop: CASSVGPRTEETQYF. CDR3 nucleotides: TGTGCCAGCAGCGTAGGTCCCAGGACAGAAGAGACCCAGTACTTC. Full variable domain (rest looked up from reference TRBV9 and TRBJ2-5): DSGVTQTPKHLITATGQRVTLRCSPRSGDLSVYWYQQSLDQGLQFLIQYYNGEERAKGNILERFSAQQFPDLHSELNLSSLELGDSALYFCASSVGPRTEETQYFGPGTRLLVL.

This clonotype was found a few times. The chain joins TRBV4-1 to TRBJ2-2, with D perhaps being TRBD1 or TRBD2 (5 bases each). V was shortened by 4 bases and J by 0 bases, with 12 bases between the two germline ends. This CDR3 comprises 16 residues. CDR1 is MGHRA, CDR2 YSYEKL, per germline. In nucleotides, the CDR3 is TGCGCCAGCAGCCCGACAGCGGTCGCGAACACCGGGGAGCTGTTTTTT. Protein product: CASSPTAVANTGELFF.

As concerns this clonotype: A far more abundant clone sits one base away, making this likely a read error. The chain recombines TRBV12-3 or TRBV12-4 with TRBJ2-1; D is ambiguous. The CDR3 length is 13 residues. The V end lost 5 bases, the J end lost 0 bases, and 5 bases lay between the germline ends. The CDR3 sequence is CASSKSSYNEQFF. CDR3 coding DNA: TGTGCCAGCAGTAAGAGCTCCTACAATGAGCAGTTCTTC.

This clonotype was detected ten times or more. The J gene is TRBJ1-1, the V gene TRBV27; 7 nucleotides align to TRBD1. The CDR3 is 17 amino acids. Germline values: CDR1 MNHEY, CDR2 SMNVEV (reference sequence). J gave up 7 bases and V 2 bases, and 16 bases lay outside the gene matches. CDR3 coding DNA: TGTGCCAGCAGTTTACGCGACAGGGTGGGGGGGTACAATGAAGCTTTCTTT. Residues: CASSLRDRVGGYNEAFF.

V usage is TRBV27 and J usage is TRBJ1-2, with 7 bases that match TRBD1. V shed 5 bases and J 4 bases; nucleotides not matched to a gene: 10. CDR3 size: 15 residues. In germline, CDR1 is MNHEY, CDR2 SMNVEV (reference sequence). The CDR3 DNA reads TGTGCCAGCAGTAGGGGAACAGGGGTCCGCTATGGCTACACCTTC. It encodes CASSRGTGVRYGYTF.

The chain has TRBV28 and TRBJ1-1; a possible D gene is TRBD1 (5 bases). CDR3 length: 15 residues. CDR1 MDHEN and CDR2 SYDVKM come from the germline V gene. V lost 6 bases and J 1 base, leaving 15 bases between the germline ends. The CDR3 DNA is TGTGCCAGCAGCCCCGACAGAGCCGCGAACACTGAAGCTTTCTTT. Its protein is CASSPDRAANTEAFF.

This clonotype was observed a handful of times. This chain's CDR3 is CASSETGGLRNTIYF. CDR3 bases: TGTGCCAGCAGCGAGACAGGGGGCCTAAGAAACACCATATATTTT. V usage is TRBV7-9 and J usage is TRBJ1-3, with 10 nucleotides matching TRBD1. The V and J ends lost 5 bases and 5 bases, in that order; junction bases with no gene match: 6. The CDR3 covers 15 residues. Germline assignment: CDR1 SEHNR and CDR2 FQNEAQ (reference sequence).

This clonotype has at least ten counts. This chain connects TRBV28 to TRBJ1-5; D gene uncertain. Germline CDR1 MDHEN, CDR2 SYDVKM. Trimming took 3 bases from V and 2 from J, leaving 11 bases between them. The CDR3 covers 15 residues. The CDR3 coding sequence is TGTGCCAGCAGTTTGGGCAGGTGGGGCAATCAGCCCCAGCATTTT. This encodes CASSLGRWGNQPQHF.